The sequence of this T cell receptor (beta chain) was determined in a study of T cell responses to AZD1222 COVID-19 vaccine. Method: immunoSEQ multiplex PCR; TCRdb's copy keeps in-frame clones and lacks some. Here the sample spans about 160,000 clones, roughly 90% being singletons. The trim removed 8 bases at V and 5 bases at J, leaving 2 bases unmatched. CDR3 size: 11 residues. Germline V gives CDR1 LNHDA, CDR2 SQIVND (reference sequence). In this sample, this clone turned up once. The receptor was derived from an adult in good health. Sample: peripheral blood, taken on day 0 of AZD1222 vaccination. The J gene is TRBJ1-2, the V gene TRBV19; TRBD1 aligns across 7 bases. CDR3 DNA: TGTGCCAGTGGGACAGCTTATGGCTACACCTTC. Its protein product is CASGTAYGYTF.